These T cell receptor beta chains were read from a single sample in a study of T cell responses to AZD1222 COVID-19 vaccine. Here immunoSEQ multiplex PCR was the method, and the copy in TCRdb shows in-frame clones only, minus some. The sample lists 100,000 to 150,000 clones; around 90% were seen once. Source: peripheral blood, taken on day 0 of AZD1222 vaccination. These receptors were taken from an adult in good health. The CDR3 runs from the conserved cysteine through the conserved F or W. Each record gives: J gene, clone size, D gene, V gene, CDR3 DNA, CDR3 protein. D genes are given only for firm matches. Only some rows state a clone size, as once, few, many or a class for expanded clones.

TRBJ2-7 | - | - | TRBV6-2/TRBV6-3 | TGTGCCAGCAGTTACGGGGGGCTTCCCTCCTACGAGCAGTACTTC | CASSYGGLPSYEQYF
TRBJ1-2 | - | - | TRBV11-2 | TGTGCCAGCAGCTTATCCCGGACCAGCTATGGCTACACCTTC | CASSLSRTSYGYTF
TRBJ2-7 | few | - | TRBV11-2 | TGTGCCAGCAGCTCGGGTGGCAGGAGCTCCTACGAGCAGTACTTC | CASSSGGRSSYEQYF
TRBJ1-3 | few | - | TRBV7-9 | TGTGCCAGCAGCATCGGGGTCGGTTCTAGACCTGGAAACACCATATATTTT | CASSIGVGSRPGNTIYF
TRBJ2-7 | - | TRBD1 | TRBV19 | TGTGCCAGTAGTATGGGACAGGGGGAAGACGAGCAGTACTTC | CASSMGQGEDEQYF
TRBJ1-1 | - | TRBD1 | TRBV30 | TGTGCCTGGAGTATGGACAGGGGGTTGAACACTGAAGCTTTCTTT | CAWSMDRGLNTEAFF
TRBJ1-4 | - | - | TRBV5-1 | TGCGCCAGCAGCTTGGAGTTTGGGCAGGGCAAAAAACTGTTTTTT | CASSLEFGQGKKLFF
TRBJ1-6 | - | - | TRBV15 | TGTGCCACCAGCAGAGTTACAGGGCTACTCCTCCACTTT | CATSRVTGLLLHF
TRBJ1-4 | - | - | TRBV5-5 | TGTGCCAGCAGCTTGGACGGGGTCTCTAATGAAAAACTGTTTTTT | CASSLDGVSNEKLFF
TRBJ1-5 | - | - | TRBV18 | TGTGCCAGCTCACCCCAGAGGGATCCGGCTCAGCCCCAGCATTTT | CASSPQRDPAQPQHF
TRBJ2-7 | once | - | TRBV4-2 | TGTGCCAGCAGCCAAGGGTGGGCCCGCTATGTGTACGAGCAGTACTTC | CASSQGWARYVYEQYF
TRBJ2-2 | - | TRBD1 | TRBV28 | TGTGCCAGCAGTTTATATCAGGGGGACACCGGGGAGCTGTTTTTT | CASSLYQGDTGELFF
TRBJ2-3 | - | - | TRBV2 | TGTGCCAGCAAAGAGAGGGACGGAACGCAGTATTTT | CASKERDGTQYF
TRBJ1-2 | - | - | TRBV6-1 | TGTGCCAGCAGTGAAGAGGAAGGGGTCGCGTATGGCTACACCTTC | CASSEEEGVAYGYTF
TRBJ1-3 | - | - | TRBV6-1 | TGTGCCAGCAGTGAGGGGGCTTTATCTGGAAACACCATATATTTT | CASSEGALSGNTIYF
TRBJ2-2 | - | - | TRBV6-2/TRBV6-3 | TGTGCCAGCAGTTATCGCACCCCCGGGGAGCTGTTTTTT | CASSYRTPGELFF
TRBJ1-2 | - | TRBD1 | TRBV4-3 | TGCGCCAGCAGCCCCCGGGACAGGGGCTACGGCTACACCTTC | CASSPRDRGYGYTF
TRBJ2-3 | - | TRBD2 | TRBV6-6 | TGTGCCAGCAGTTACCCGACTAGCGGGGGCACAGATACGCAGTATTTT | CASSYPTSGGTDTQYF
TRBJ2-7 | - | - | TRBV5-1 | TGCGCCAGCAGCTTGGGGACCCCGACCCCCTACGAGCAGTACTTC | CASSLGTPTPYEQYF
TRBJ2-7 | - | TRBD2 | TRBV3-1/TRBV3-2 | TGTGCCAGCAGCCAAGATGGGGGGGGAGGTCTGTACTTC | CASSQDGGGGLYF
TRBJ1-5 | - | - | TRBV30 | TGTGCCTGGACCCCCGGGCAAGTCAATCAGCCCCAGCATTTT | CAWTPGQVNQPQHF
TRBJ1-2 | - | - | TRBV6-5 | TGTGCCAGCAAATTCTCAGGGGAACACTATGGCTACACCTTC | CASKFSGEHYGYTF